The entry below describes one TCR beta chain. As yet, its antigen is unknown. One entry per CDR3 protein results from TCRdb running MiXCR on the RT-PCR reads. The sample carries roughly 760,000 distinct CDR3 sequences, around 20% recorded once. CDR1 and CDR2 from the germline V gene are SGHTA and FQGTGA. This CDR3 region has 14 residues. V lost 5 bases and J 7 bases, leaving 15 bases between the germline ends. These data are taken from a study of response to subunit inactivated influenza vaccine. Study observations and caveats: Each seasonal influenza vaccination, the authors suggested, recruits few new T cells.

The sample was PBMCs from blood, taken less than 6 days after vaccination. This TCR derives from a man in his fifties who received an inactivated influenza vaccine. V usage is TRBV7-3 and J usage is TRBJ2-1; the D gene is possibly TRBD2 (6 bases). The CDR3, as DNA: TGTGCCAGCAGCCCCGGGACTTTAACAAATGAGCAGTTCTTC. Translated, it gives CASSPGTLTNEQFF. Variable domain in full (rest from reference TRBV7-3 and TRBJ2-1): GAGVSQTPSNKVTEKGKYVELRCDPISGHTALYWYRQSLGQGPEFLIYFQGTGAADDSGLPNDRFFAVRPEGSVSTLKIQRTERGDSAVYLCASSPGTLTNEQFFGPGTRLTVL.